The 21 T cell receptor beta chains given below trace back to one sample, sequenced in a study of blood T cell repertoires in COVID-19. Sequencing was performed with immunoSEQ multiplex PCR; in TCRdb, only in-frame clones are kept and a portion is missing. The repertoire holds about 180,000 clones, with roughly 87% as singletons. Sequencing was done on a sample of peripheral blood. These receptors originate from a woman in her forties or fifties with acute or convalescent COVID-19.

The chain employs TRBV5-4 and TRBJ1-1; D is unclear. V lost 0 bases and J lost 3, with 9 bases in between. In germline, CDR1 is SGHNT, CDR2 YYREEE (reference sequence). This CDR3 is 14 amino acids long. The CDR3, as DNA: TGTGCCAGCAGCTTGGACCCACGGGACACTGAAGCTTTCTTT. Translated, it gives CASSLDPRDTEAFF.

The chain's CDR3 is CASSLTSGRLYNEQFF. For the CDR3, the DNA is TGTGCCAGCAGCTTGACTAGCGGGAGACTATACAATGAGCAGTTCTTC. V gene TRBV5-4 combines with J gene TRBJ2-1; 11 bases match TRBD2. Germline CDR1 reads SGHNT; CDR2 reads YYREEE (reference sequence). This CDR3 is 16 amino acids long. Trimming cost V 1 base and J 4 bases; bases outside gene matches: 4. The variable domain in full, completed from reference TRBV5-4 and TRBJ2-1, reads ETGVTQSPTHLIKTRGQQVTLRCSSQSGHNTVSWYQQALGQGPQFIFQYYREEENGRGNFPPRFSGLQFPNYSSELNVNALELDDSALYLCASSLTSGRLYNEQFFGPGTRLTVL.

The rearrangement uses TRBV29-1 and TRBJ1-5, with 11 bases aligning to TRBD1. The CDR3 is made up of 14 amino acids. The germline V gene has CDR1 SQVTM and CDR2 ANQGSEA. Losses at the gene ends were 6 bases for V and 2 bases for J; bases not matched to a gene: 3. CDR3 bases: TGCAGCGTGGGACAGGGGGAGGGCAATCAGCCCCAGCATTTT. Amino acid sequence: CSVGQGEGNQPQHF.

This chain connects TRBV18 to TRBJ1-1, with TRBD1 identical over 7 bases. The V gene end was trimmed by 3 bases and the J gene end by 9 bases; junction bases not matched to a gene: 4. This CDR3 is built from 12 residues. The germline CDR1 and CDR2 sequences are KGHSH and LQKENI. CDR3 nucleotide sequence: TGTGCCAGCTCACCGGGACAGCCCCAAGCTTTCTTT. Protein product: CASSPGQPQAFF.

This rearrangement joins TRBV4-3 to TRBJ2-7, with D perhaps TRBD2 (6 bases). Trimming took off 1 base at V and 6 bases at J, with 13 bases between the two ends. The germline CDR1 and CDR2 sequences are LGHNA and YSLEER. This CDR3 spans 14 amino acids. For the CDR3, the DNA is TGCGCCAGCAGCCAAGGGAGGGACGTTTCCGAGCAGTACTTC. Its protein is CASSQGRDVSEQYF.

This clone was seen a few times. V is TRBV5-8 and J is TRBJ1-2, with 11 bases aligning to TRBD1. Germline CDR1 and CDR2: SGHTS and YDEGEE. The CDR3 is made up of 17 amino acids. Germline trimming cut 4 bases from V and 2 bases from J; bases unmatched to any gene: 10. The CDR3 DNA reads TGTGCCAGCAGCAGGTGGACAGGGGGCGTCCCCAACTATGGCTACACCTTC. Encoded protein: CASSRWTGGVPNYGYTF. The full variable domain, in which reference TRBV5-8 and TRBJ1-2 provide the parts outside the CDR3, is EAGVTQSPTHLIKTRGQQATLRCSPISGHTSVYWYQQALGLGLQFLLWYDEGEERNRGNFPPRFSGRQFPNYSSELNVNALELEDSALYLCASSRWTGGVPNYGYTFGSGTRLTVV.

J is TRBJ1-2 and V is TRBV2; D is perhaps TRBD1 (5 bases). V was trimmed by 8 bases and J by 4 bases, leaving 17 bases between them. The germline CDR1 and CDR2 sequences are SNHLY and FYNNEI. The CDR3 consists of 14 residues. The DNA for the CDR3 is TGTGCCAGCCTTGGGGAGGGGCGCTTCTATGGCTACACCTTC. Its translation: CASLGEGRFYGYTF.

This clone was detected once. The chain has TRBV7-2 and TRBJ1-1, with 9 bases fitting TRBD1. This CDR3 has 16 residues. Losses at the gene ends were 5 bases for V and 3 bases for J; bases not matched to a gene: 10. Germline CDR1 SGHTA, CDR2 FQGNSA. The CDR3: CASSPGQGFMYTEAFF. CDR3 DNA sequence: TGTGCCAGCAGCCCGGGACAGGGATTTATGTACACTGAAGCTTTCTTT. Supplemented by reference TRBV7-2 and TRBJ1-1, the full variable domain reads GAGVSQSPSNKVTEKGKDVELRCDPISGHTALYWYRQSLGQGLEFLIYFQGNSAPDKSGLPSDRFSAERTGGSVSTLTIQRTQQEDSAVYLCASSPGQGFMYTEAFFGQGTRLTVV.

The gene calls are TRBV5-1 and TRBJ2-5, with 13 positions matching TRBD2. The J segment lost 5 bases and the V segment lost 0 bases, leaving 16 bases of the junction unmatched. Germline V lookup: CDR1 SGHRS, CDR2 YFSETQ. CDR3 size: 20 residues. The CDR3 DNA reads TGCGCCAGCAGCTTGGCCATGACTAGCGGGGGGTGGGACCCAATGGAGACCCAGTACTTC. This sequence encodes CASSLAMTSGGWDPMETQYF.

This clone came up once. The chain uses TRBV19 and TRBJ2-7; no definite D call. The V end was cut by 3 bases, the J end by 1 base, with 7 bases between. The CDR3 sequence is 13 residues long. Germline V gene data show CDR1 as LNHDA and CDR2 as SQIVND (reference sequence). The CDR3 reads CASSMVQSYEQYF. CDR3 DNA: TGTGCCAGTAGTATGGTTCAGTCCTACGAGCAGTACTTC.

The chain has TRBV7-2 and TRBJ1-2; D may be TRBD1 (5 bases). Germline loops: CDR1 SGHTA, CDR2 FQGNSA. V was pared by 0 bases and J by 5 bases, with 13 bases between. The CDR3 runs 15 residues. The DNA for the CDR3 is TGTGCCAGCAGCTTAGCCTACGGGGGGGGTTATGGCTACACCTTC. The encoded protein is CASSLAYGGGYGYTF.

The chain uses TRBV14 and TRBJ1-1, with a tentative D call TRBD1 (6 bases). The CDR3 totals 14 residues. The V and J ends lost 7 bases and 1 base respectively, with 13 bases between them. Germline V gives CDR1 SGHDN, CDR2 FVKESK. Here the CDR3 reads CASIQGGGNTEAFF. As DNA, the CDR3 is TGTGCCAGCATACAGGGAGGGGGGAACACTGAAGCTTTCTTT.

The chain combines TRBV4-1 with TRBJ1-1, with D perhaps TRBD1 (5 bases). Germline V gene sequence: CDR1 MGHRA, CDR2 YSYEKL. This CDR3 comprises 14 residues. The ends were cut back, 4 bases at V and 5 bases at J, with 14 bases in the middle. CDR3 DNA: TGCGCCAGCAGCCGTGGGGCGCCGAGTACTGAAGCTTTCTTT. Protein: CASSRGAPSTEAFF.

The CDR3 DNA reads TGTGCCAGCAGCTTAAGGGTGCACCGGGACAGGTTGATCGGGGAGCTGTTTTTT. As protein: CASSLRVHRDRLIGELFF. This rearrangement joins TRBV11-2 to TRBJ2-2, with 8 nucleotides matching TRBD1. V lost 2 bases to trimming and J lost 7 bases; unmatched junction nucleotides: 15. The CDR3 consists of 18 residues. The germline gives CDR1 SGHAT, CDR2 FQNNGV.

The CDR3 spells CASSQDRGSNQPQHF. CDR3 sequence (DNA): TGCGCCAGCAGCCAAGACCGGGGTAGCAATCAGCCCCAGCATTTT. The chain is built from TRBV4-1 and TRBJ1-5; no definite D call. In germline, CDR1 is MGHRA, CDR2 YSYEKL. V lost 0 bases and J 0 bases, leaving 6 bases between the germline ends. The CDR3 covers 15 residues.

This clone was counted a few times. This sequence joins TRBV19 and TRBJ2-7; 9 positions match TRBD2. J lost 4 bases, V lost 5 bases, and 9 bases had no gene match. The CDR3 has 15 amino acids. Germline loops: CDR1 LNHDA, CDR2 SQIVND (reference sequence). The CDR3 region is CASSERTSGLYEQYF. The CDR3 DNA is TGTGCCAGTAGTGAGAGAACTAGCGGGCTTTACGAGCAGTACTTC. Filled out from reference TRBV19 and TRBJ2-7, the complete variable domain reads DGGITQSPKYLFRKEGQNVTLSCEQNLNHDAMYWYRQDPGQGLRLIYYSQIVNDFQKGDIAEGYSVSREKKESFPLTVTSAQKNPTAFYLCASSERTSGLYEQYFGPGTRLTVT.

This rearrangement joins TRBV9 to TRBJ2-7; a possible D gene is TRBD1 (5 bases). Trimming removed 2 bases at V and 5 bases at J, with 11 bases between. The germline gives CDR1 SGDLS, CDR2 YYNGEE. The CDR3 is 13 residues long. CDR3 in DNA: TGTGCCAGCAGCGTCGACAGAAGCCACGAGCAGTACTTC. Protein product: CASSVDRSHEQYF.

The chain has TRBV24-1 and TRBJ2-5, with 10 positions matching TRBD1. Germline V gene sequence: CDR1 KGHDR, CDR2 SFDVKD. The junction had 15 bases not matched to a gene; V was cut back by 3 bases and J by 6 bases. There are 18 residues in the CDR3. The CDR3 sequence is CATSDPAGQGFRGKTQYF. CDR3 DNA sequence: TGTGCCACCAGTGATCCGGCGGGACAGGGGTTTAGAGGGAAGACCCAGTACTTC.

V gene TRBV11-2 combines with J gene TRBJ1-6, with D tentatively TRBD1 (5 bases). Germline V gene sequence: CDR1 SGHAT, CDR2 FQNNGV. The CDR3 contains 13 residues. Trimming took 4 bases from V and 7 from J, leaving 8 bases between them. CDR3 sequence reads: CASSSGLNSPLHF. The CDR3 coding sequence is TGTGCCAGCAGCTCAGGGTTGAATTCACCCCTCCACTTT.

The CDR3: CASKGSETQYF. CDR3 DNA sequence: TGTGCCAGCAAGGGGTCGGAGACCCAGTACTTC. V is TRBV6-5 and J is TRBJ2-5, with D perhaps matching TRBD1 (5 bases). The CDR3 length is 11 residues. Trimming stripped 7 bases from V and 5 bases from J, with 8 bases between. CDR1 and CDR2 from the germline V gene are MNHEY and SVGAGI.

V is TRBV19 and J is TRBJ1-1; the match to TRBD1 covers 8 bases. From germline, CDR1 is LNHDA and CDR2 SQIVND (reference sequence). CDR3 length equals 16 residues. The V gene end was trimmed by 3 bases and the J gene end by 4 bases; junction bases not matched to a gene: 10. CDR3 protein: CASSIDPGGAGTEAFF. CDR3 DNA sequence: TGTGCCAGTAGTATCGACCCAGGGGGCGCGGGCACTGAAGCTTTCTTT.